This passage covers 18 T cell receptor beta chains from one sample sequenced in a study of OX40 agonist ivuxolimab in advanced cancers. Clones were read by immunoSEQ multiplex PCR, and TCRdb kept only the in-frame ones, dropping some. Found here are 98,000 or so clones, more than 85% of them singletons; the top ten hold 0.82%. The input for sequencing was CD4+ or CD8+ T cells sorted from blood, taken in a trial of the OX40 agonist ivuxolimab. Source of these receptors: an adult with an advanced solid tumor such as melanoma, head and neck, liver or kidney cancer.

J is TRBJ2-1 and V is TRBV2, with a tentative D call TRBD2 (6 bases). Trimming took 3 bases from V and 8 from J, leaving 14 bases between them. This CDR3 comprises 14 residues. Germline loops: CDR1 SNHLY, CDR2 FYNNEI. The CDR3 reads CASSDGTGTDEQFF. The CDR3 DNA reads as TGTGCCAGCAGTGATGGGACTGGGACCGATGAGCAGTTCTTC. Based on the CDR3 plus reference TRBV2 and TRBJ2-1, the full variable domain is EPEVTQTPSHQVTQMGQEVILRCVPISNHLYFYWYRQILGQKVEFLVSFYNNEISEKSEIFDDQFSVERPDGSNFTLKIRSTKLEDSAMYFCASSDGTGTDEQFFGPGTRLTVL.

The chain has TRBV28 and TRBJ1-1; D remains unclear. The CDR3 covers 13 residues. Germline lookup yields CDR1 MDHEN and CDR2 SYDVKM. V gave up 7 bases and J gave up 7 bases, with 16 bases separating them. The CDR3 nucleotides are TGTGCCAGCATCCCCGGCGGGCGGAATGAAGCTTTCTTT. This codes for CASIPGGRNEAFF.

This chain joins TRBV6-5 and TRBJ1-2; no clear D gene. This CDR3 has 15 amino acids. Germline V gene data show CDR1 as MNHEY and CDR2 as SVGAGI. The V gene lost 5 bases and the J gene lost 3 bases, with 16 bases spanning the gap. The CDR3 is CASSVTVRGDYGYTF. The CDR3 DNA sequence: TGTGCCAGCAGTGTTACAGTGCGGGGAGACTATGGCTACACCTTC.

This rearrangement joins TRBV7-9 to TRBJ2-1; possible D gene TRBD2, 5 bases. Trimming stripped 6 bases from V and 4 bases from J, with 10 bases between. The germline V gene has CDR1 SEHNR and CDR2 FQNEAQ (reference sequence). CDR3 length equals 13 residues. CDR3 residues: CASSGSAYNEQFF. Here the CDR3 DNA reads TGTGCCAGCAGTGGTAGCGCTTACAATGAGCAGTTCTTC.

This chain uses TRBV7-2 with TRBJ2-1, with 8 bases fitting TRBD2. Losses at the gene ends were 1 base for V and 9 bases for J; bases not matched to a gene: 5. The CDR3 loop spans 14 amino acids. Germline values: CDR1 SGHTA, CDR2 FQGNSA. The CDR3 region is CASSLVREESEQFF. CDR3 nucleotide sequence: TGTGCCAGCAGCTTAGTGCGGGAGGAGAGTGAGCAGTTCTTC. The variable domain in full, completed from reference TRBV7-2 and TRBJ2-1, reads GAGVSQSPSNKVTEKGKDVELRCDPISGHTALYWYRQSLGQGLEFLIYFQGNSAPDKSGLPSDRFSAERTGGSVSTLTIQRTQQEDSAVYLCASSLVREESEQFFGPGTRLTVL.

The V call is TRBV30, the J call TRBJ2-1, with unresolved D. This CDR3 comprises 14 residues. Per the germline V gene, CDR1 is GTSNPN and CDR2 is SVGIG (reference sequence). The V end was cut by 1 base, the J end by 4 bases, with 11 bases between. Written as DNA, the CDR3 is TGTGCCTGGAGTGCACGTCCGGTTTACAATGAGCAGTTCTTC. Protein sequence: CAWSARPVYNEQFF.

This sequence joins TRBV28 and TRBJ1-2, with D possibly being TRBD1 (5 bases). The CDR3 extends over 13 amino acids. Germline loops: CDR1 MDHEN, CDR2 SYDVKM. The ends were cut back, 8 bases at V and 0 bases at J, with 10 bases in the middle. The CDR3 loop reads CASFWGANYGYTF. In nucleotides, the CDR3 is TGTGCCAGCTTTTGGGGGGCTAACTATGGCTACACCTTC.

A few counts support this clone. V and J are TRBV5-8 and TRBJ1-6; D is ambiguous. V lost 4 bases, J lost 6 bases, and 8 bases lay in between. The CDR3 spans 13 residues. Germline V lookup: CDR1 SGHTS, CDR2 YDEGEE. DNA of the CDR3: TGTGCCAGCAGCCTAAACTCTAATTCACCCCTCCACTTT. Translation gives CASSLNSNSPLHF.

This chain links TRBV18 with TRBJ2-3, with TRBD2 matching over 10 bases. Germline V lookup: CDR1 KGHSH, CDR2 LQKENI. V shed 3 bases, J shed 8 bases, and the junction held 11 bases outside the gene matches. The CDR3 has 16 residues. The CDR3 here is CASSPVLAGSPSTQYF. In DNA, the CDR3 is TGTGCCAGCTCACCTGTACTAGCGGGGAGTCCTAGTACGCAGTATTTT. Supplemented by reference TRBV18 and TRBJ2-3, the full variable domain reads NAGVMQNPRHLVRRRGQEARLRCSPMKGHSHVYWYRQLPEEGLKFMVYLQKENIIDESGMPKERFSAEFPKEGPSILRIQQVVRGDSAAYFCASSPVLAGSPSTQYFGPGTRLTVL.

This rearrangement joins TRBV11-3 to TRBJ1-1; TRBD1 is a possible D gene (5 bases). Trimming cost V 6 bases and J 3 bases, with 17 bases left between them. The CDR3 is made up of 15 amino acids. Germline CDR1 reads SGHNT; CDR2 reads YENEEA. CDR3 bases: TGTGCCAGCAGTCTAGGGGCAGGAGTAGACACTGAAGCTTTCTTT. Protein product: CASSLGAGVDTEAFF.

The chain couples TRBV6-4 to TRBJ2-1; no reliable D call. CDR3 length equals 15 residues. The V end was cut by 5 bases, the J end by 0 bases, with 11 bases between. The V gene's germline CDR1 is MRHNA and CDR2 SNTAGT. Here the CDR3 reads CASSPTESSYNEQFF. In nucleotides, the CDR3 is TGTGCCAGCAGTCCGACTGAGAGCTCCTACAATGAGCAGTTCTTC.

A single count supports this clone. The gene calls are TRBV7-2 and TRBJ1-2; D not certain. The CDR3 totals 12 residues. V lost 6 bases to trimming and J lost 5 bases, with 10 bases between them. Germline CDR1 SGHTA, CDR2 FQGNSA. The CDR3 DNA reads TGTGCCAGCAGACCCCCAGGATATGGCTACACCTTC. The encoded protein is CASRPPGYGYTF.

The chain joins TRBV6-1 to TRBJ1-1; possible D gene TRBD1, 6 bases. The germline CDR1 and CDR2 sequences are MNHNS and SASEGT. The CDR3 runs to 14 residues. The V end lost 6 bases, the J end lost 0 bases, and 11 bases lay between the germline ends. CDR3 sequence (DNA): TGTGCCAGCAGCTATGGACAGCTGAACACTGAAGCTTTCTTT. Encoded protein: CASSYGQLNTEAFF.

Comments on this clone: The junction departs from the called germline gene at one end, perhaps through a read error. The rearrangement links TRBV6-5 to TRBJ1-1; a weak D match, TRBD1 (5 bases). CDR1 is MNHEY and CDR2 is SVGAGI in the germline V gene. This CDR3 has 16 residues. The CDR3: CASRYSGLPGNTEAFF. Written as DNA, the CDR3 is TGTGCCAGCAGATACTCGGGACTCCCCGGGAACACTGAAGCTTTCTTT.

The chain links TRBV18 to TRBJ1-2; 7 nucleotides align to TRBD1. The CDR3 covers 14 residues. V was clipped by 0 bases and J by 8 bases; unmatched bases: 6. In germline, CDR1 is KGHSH, CDR2 LQKENI. The CDR3 DNA sequence: TGTGCCAGCTCACCACCTTGGGACAGCGAAGGCTACACCTTC. This gives the protein CASSPPWDSEGYTF.

Only a few counts were recorded for this clone. This chain uses TRBV30 with TRBJ1-1; TRBD1 matches 9 bases. CDR1 GTSNPN and CDR2 SVGIG come from the germline V gene (reference sequence). V lost 2 bases and J lost 2; bases outside the gene matches: 6. The CDR3 runs to 15 residues. CDR3 sequence reads: CAWSPRDRDNTEAFF. The CDR3 DNA follows: TGTGCCTGGAGTCCCCGGGACAGGGACAACACTGAAGCTTTCTTT.

V and J are TRBV6-5 and TRBJ2-3, with D perhaps TRBD1 or TRBD2 (5 bases each). In germline, CDR1 is MNHEY, CDR2 SVGAGI. Deletions cut 10 bases from V and 2 bases from J, with 16 bases between. The CDR3 length is 14 residues. For the CDR3, the DNA is TGTGCCACCCGGGGCCAGCGAGACACAGATACGCAGTATTTT. This translates into CATRGQRDTDTQYF.

The rearrangement links TRBV11-2 to TRBJ1-3, with D hard to call. Germline V gene lookup returns CDR1 SGHAT and CDR2 FQNNGV. Trimming stripped 6 bases from V and 1 base from J, with 22 bases between. This CDR3 is built from 18 residues. The CDR3 DNA is TGTGCCAGCAGGGCCGGGCCCTCATCCCGAAGGTCTGGAAACACCATATATTTT. Its translation: CASRAGPSSRRSGNTIYF.